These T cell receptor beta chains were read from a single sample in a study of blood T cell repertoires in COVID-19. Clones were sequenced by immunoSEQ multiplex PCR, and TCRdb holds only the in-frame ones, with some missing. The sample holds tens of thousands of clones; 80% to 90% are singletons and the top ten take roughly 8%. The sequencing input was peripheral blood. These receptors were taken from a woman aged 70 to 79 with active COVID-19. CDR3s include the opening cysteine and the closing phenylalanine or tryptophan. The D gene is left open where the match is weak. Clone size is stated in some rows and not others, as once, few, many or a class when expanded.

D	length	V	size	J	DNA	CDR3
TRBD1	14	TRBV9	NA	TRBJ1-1	TGTGCCAGCAGCACCCAGGGGACAGGCGAAGAAGCTTTCTTT	CASSTQGTGEEAFF
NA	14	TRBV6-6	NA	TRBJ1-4	TGTGCCAGCAGTTACGTGGGAGCTAATGAAAAACTGTTTTTT	CASSYVGANEKLFF
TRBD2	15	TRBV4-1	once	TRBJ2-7	TGCGCCAGCAGCCAGGGAGGACTAGTATCTTCCGAGCAGTACTTC	CASSQGGLVSSEQYF
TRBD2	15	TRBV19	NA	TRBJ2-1	TGTGCCAGTAGTATTTCTAGCGGGATCTACAATGAGCAGTTCTTC	CASSISSGIYNEQFF
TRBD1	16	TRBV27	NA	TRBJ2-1	TGTGCCAGCAGTTTATCTGGGGACAGGTCCTACAATGAGCAGTTCTTC	CASSLSGDRSYNEQFF
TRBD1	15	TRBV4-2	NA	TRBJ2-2	TGTGCCAGCAGCCAAGAGGGACAGGGTACCGGGGAGCTGTTTTTT	CASSQEGQGTGELFF
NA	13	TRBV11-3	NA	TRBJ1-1	TGTGCCAGCAGCTTTGCGGGGAACACTGAAGCTTTCTTT	CASSFAGNTEAFF
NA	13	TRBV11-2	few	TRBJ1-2	TGTGCCAGCAGCTTAGTCAGGGTCGGTGGCTACACCTTC	CASSLVRVGGYTF
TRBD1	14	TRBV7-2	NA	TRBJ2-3	TGTGCCAGCAGCGGGCAGGGGGGCACAGATACGCAGTATTTT	CASSGQGGTDTQYF
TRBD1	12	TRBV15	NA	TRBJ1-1	TGTGCCACCAGCAAGGGGGCCACTGAAGCTTTCTTT	CATSKGATEAFF
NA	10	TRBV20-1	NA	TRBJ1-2	TGCAGTGCCTACCATGAGGGCTACACCTTC	CSAYHEGYTF
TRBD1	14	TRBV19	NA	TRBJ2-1	TGTGCCAGTAGCAAGACAGGGGTCTACAATGAGCAGTTCTTC	CASSKTGVYNEQFF
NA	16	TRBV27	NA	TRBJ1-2	TGTGCCAGCAGTGATTCCCCGGGGACTGCTAACTATGGCTACACCTTC	CASSDSPGTANYGYTF
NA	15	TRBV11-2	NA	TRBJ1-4	TGTGCCAGCAGGAGTGGGACAAGGGCTAATGAAAAACTGTTTTTT	CASRSGTRANEKLFF
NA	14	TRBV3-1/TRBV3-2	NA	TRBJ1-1	TGTGCCAGCAGCCTTGACGGTGCGGGGACTGAAGCTTTCTTT	CASSLDGAGTEAFF
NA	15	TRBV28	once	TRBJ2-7	TGTGCCAGCACCCCGATCATTGACACGGACTACGAGCAGTACTTC	CASTPIIDTDYEQYF
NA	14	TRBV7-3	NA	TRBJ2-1	TGTGCCAGCAGCTTGACAGGGCGGGAAGGTGAGCAGTTCTTC	CASSLTGREGEQFF
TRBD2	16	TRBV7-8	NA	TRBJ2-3	TGTGCCAGCAGCCTCTGGGCTAGCGGGAGCACAGATACGCAGTATTTT	CASSLWASGSTDTQYF
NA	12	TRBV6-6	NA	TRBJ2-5	TGTGCCAGCAGTTATACAGTAGGGACCCAGTACTTC	CASSYTVGTQYF
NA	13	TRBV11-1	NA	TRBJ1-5	TGTGCCAGCAGCCCGGACAGAAATCAGCCCCAGCATTTT	CASSPDRNQPQHF
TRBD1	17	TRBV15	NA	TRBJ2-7	TGTGCCACCAGCTTCCTACAGCCGGGACAGGGAAACTACGAGCAGTACTTC	CATSFLQPGQGNYEQYF
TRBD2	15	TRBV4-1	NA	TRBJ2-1	TGCGCCAGCAGCCAAGAAACTAGCGCTAACCCCGCGCAGTTCTTC	CASSQETSANPAQFF
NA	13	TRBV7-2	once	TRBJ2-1	TGTGCCAGCAGCTTAGGTTTCGAGAATGAGCAGTTCTTC	CASSLGFENEQFF
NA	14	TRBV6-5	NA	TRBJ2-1	TGTGCCAGTACCCCGGGACAAAACTACAATGAGCAGTTCTTC	CASTPGQNYNEQFF
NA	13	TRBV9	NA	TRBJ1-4	TGTGCCAGCAACCAGGGCTTTAGTGAAAAACTGTTTTTT	CASNQGFSEKLFF
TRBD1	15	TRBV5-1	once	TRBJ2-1	TGCGCCAGCAGCCCCGACAGGGGTGTCTACAATGAGCAGTTCTTC	CASSPDRGVYNEQFF
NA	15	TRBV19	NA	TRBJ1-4	TGTGCCAGTAGTTCCAACAGGGCCAGTAATGAAAAACTGTTTTTT	CASSSNRASNEKLFF
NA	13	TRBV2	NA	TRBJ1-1	TGTGCCAGCAGGTACTCAGGGGACACTGAAGCTTTCTTT	CASRYSGDTEAFF
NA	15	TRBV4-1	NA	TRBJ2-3	TGCGCCAGCAGCCAAGATCTGGGGCTAGCGTCGACCCAGTATTTT	CASSQDLGLASTQYF
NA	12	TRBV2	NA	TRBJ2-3	TGTGCCAGCAATGTAGACACAGATACGCAGTATTTT	CASNVDTDTQYF
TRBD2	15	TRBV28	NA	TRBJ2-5	TGTGCCAGCAGGCTAGCGGGGACGTCCTTGGAGACCCAGTACTTC	CASRLAGTSLETQYF
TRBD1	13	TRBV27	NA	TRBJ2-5	TGTGCCAGCAGGACAGGGGGGGAAGAGACCCAGTACTTC	CASRTGGEETQYF
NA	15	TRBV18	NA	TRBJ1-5	TGTGCCAGCTCACCATTTCAGGGCTCAGATCAGCCCCAGCATTTT	CASSPFQGSDQPQHF
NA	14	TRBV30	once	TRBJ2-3	TGTGCCTGGAGTGTCTCTCGCGGAGCAGATACGCAGTATTTT	CAWSVSRGADTQYF
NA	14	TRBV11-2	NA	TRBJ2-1	TGTGCCAGCAGCCCCTTTTCCCTCCACAATGAGCAGTTCTTC	CASSPFSLHNEQFF
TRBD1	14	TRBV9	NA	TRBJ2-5	TGTGCCAGCAGCCGTACAGGGGGCGAAGAGACCCAGTACTTC	CASSRTGGEETQYF
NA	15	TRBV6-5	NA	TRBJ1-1	TGTGCCAGCAGGGCCCGGAAGTTCGGCGGGACTGAAGCTTTCTTT	CASRARKFGGTEAFF
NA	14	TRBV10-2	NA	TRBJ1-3	TGCGCCAGTCGGGATGCTGTGGACGGAAACACCATATATTTT	CASRDAVDGNTIYF
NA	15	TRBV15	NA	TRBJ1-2	TGTGCCACCAGCAGGGTCGCCTGGGGCGAAAATGGCTACACCTTC	CATSRVAWGENGYTF
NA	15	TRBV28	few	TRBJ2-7	TGTGCCAGCAGTGTCGGGGGATCCAACGACTACGAGCAGTACTTC	CASSVGGSNDYEQYF
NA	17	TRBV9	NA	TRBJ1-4	TGTGCCAGCAGCGTAGGTGTTCATGAGGGGGGGAGTGAAAAACTGTTTTTT	CASSVGVHEGGSEKLFF